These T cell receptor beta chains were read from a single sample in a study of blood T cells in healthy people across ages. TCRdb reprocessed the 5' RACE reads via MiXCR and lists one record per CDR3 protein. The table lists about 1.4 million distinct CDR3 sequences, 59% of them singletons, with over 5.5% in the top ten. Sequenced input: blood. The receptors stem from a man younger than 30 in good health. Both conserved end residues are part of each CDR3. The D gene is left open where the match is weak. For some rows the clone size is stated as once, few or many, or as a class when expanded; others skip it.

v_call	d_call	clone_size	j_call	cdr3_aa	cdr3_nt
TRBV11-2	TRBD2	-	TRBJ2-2	CASSFEREKELFF	TGTGCCAGCAGCTTCGAGCGGGAGAAGGAGCTGTTTTTT
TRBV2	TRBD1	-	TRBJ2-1	CAYEGDRTGAYEQFF	TGTGCCTATGAGGGGGACAGGACCGGCGCGTATGAGCAGTTCTTC
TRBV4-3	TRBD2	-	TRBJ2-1	CASSQDLTRGGRYNEQFF	TGCGCCAGCAGCCAAGATCTTACGCGGGGGGGCAGGTACAATGAGCAGTTCTTC
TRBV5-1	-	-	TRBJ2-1	CASSLRGGPGEQFF	TGCGCCAGCAGCTTGCGGGGAGGACCGGGTGAGCAGTTCTTC
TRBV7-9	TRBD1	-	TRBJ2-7	CATHPGQGDEQYF	TGTGCCACGCACCCGGGACAGGGGGACGAGCAGTACTTC
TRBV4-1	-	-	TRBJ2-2	CASSQEWDTGELFF	TGCGCCAGCAGCCAAGAGTGGGACACCGGGGAGCTGTTTTTT
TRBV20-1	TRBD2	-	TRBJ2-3	CSAPGLAGGIGDTQYF	TGCAGTGCCCCGGGACTAGCGGGAGGAATTGGAGATACGCAGTATTTT
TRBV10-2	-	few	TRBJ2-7	CASSAPGQAYEQYF	TGCGCCAGCAGTGCTCCGGGACAAGCCTACGAGCAGTACTTC
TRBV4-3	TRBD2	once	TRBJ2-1	CASSQDSGGNEQFF	TGCGCCAGCAGCCAAGATTCGGGGGGCAATGAGCAGTTCTTC
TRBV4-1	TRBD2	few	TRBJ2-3	CASSQDIPTGSLAGGGSTDTQYF	TGCGCCAGCAGCCAAGATATACCCACCGGGTCACTAGCGGGAGGCGGGAGCACAGATACGCAGTATTTT
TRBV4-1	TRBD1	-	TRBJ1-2	CASSQRTGPYGYTF	TGCGCCAGCAGCCAAAGGACAGGCCCCTATGGCTACACCTTC
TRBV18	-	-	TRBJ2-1	CASSPPRQGVNNEQFF	TGTGCCAGCTCACCACCAAGGCAGGGCGTGAACAATGAGCAGTTCTTC
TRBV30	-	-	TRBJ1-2	CAWSEGRGYGYTF	TGTGCCTGGAGTGAGGGCAGGGGCTATGGCTACACCTTC
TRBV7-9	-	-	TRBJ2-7	CASSPLHSYEQYF	TGTGCCAGCAGCCCTCTACATAGCTACGAGCAGTACTTC
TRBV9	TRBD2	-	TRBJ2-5	CASSGRGEPIPQYF	TGTGCCAGCAGCGGCCGGGGGGAACCTATTCCGCAGTACTTC
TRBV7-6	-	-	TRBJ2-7	CASSPRTHYEQYF	TGTGCCAGCAGCCCGCGGACCCACTACGAGCAGTACTTC
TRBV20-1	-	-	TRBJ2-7	CSASPQTGSYEQYF	TGCAGTGCTAGCCCCCAGACTGGCTCCTACGAGCAGTACTTC
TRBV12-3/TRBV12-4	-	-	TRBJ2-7	CASSSSGGEQYF	TGTGCCAGCAGTTCCTCTGGGGGCGAGCAGTACTTC
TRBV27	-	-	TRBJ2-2	CASTRQSSTNTGELFF	TGTGCCAGCACTCGACAGTCCTCCACGAACACCGGGGAGCTGTTTTTT
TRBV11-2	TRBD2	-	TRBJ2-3	CASRRPGLAGGSAENTQYF	TGTGCCAGCAGGCGGCCGGGACTAGCGGGGGGATCGGCGGAAAATACGCAGTATTTT
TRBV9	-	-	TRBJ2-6	CASSVLWGPQSGANVLTF	TGTGCCAGCAGCGTACTATGGGGGCCCCAATCTGGGGCCAACGTCCTGACTTTC
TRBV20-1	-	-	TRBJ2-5	CSAWGRTFTQETLYF	TGCAGTGCTTGGGGACGGACCTTCACTCAAGAGACCCTGTACTTC
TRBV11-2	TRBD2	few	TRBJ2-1	CASSSWGTSGAYNEQFF	TGTGCCAGCAGCTCTTGGGGGACTAGCGGAGCTTACAATGAGCAGTTCTTC
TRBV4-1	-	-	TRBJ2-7	CASSQDLWDEQYF	TGCGCCAGCAGCCAAGATCTGTGGGACGAGCAGTACTTC
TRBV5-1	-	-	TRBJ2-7	CASSLAGEFSYEQYF	TGCGCCAGCAGCTTGGCCGGGGAGTTCTCCTACGAGCAGTACTTC
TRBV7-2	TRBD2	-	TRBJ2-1	CASSPTSGGFNEQFF	TGTGCCAGCAGCCCTACTAGCGGGGGTTTTAATGAGCAGTTCTTC
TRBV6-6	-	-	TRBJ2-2	CASGSQVTGELFF	TGTGCCAGCGGCAGCCAGGTGACTGGGGAGCTGTTTTTT
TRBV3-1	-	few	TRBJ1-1	CASSQGQISEAFF	TGTGCCAGCAGCCAAGGGCAGATTTCTGAAGCTTTCTTT
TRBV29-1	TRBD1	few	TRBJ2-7	CSVVGQLGYEQYF	TGCAGCGTTGTGGGACAGCTCGGCTACGAGCAGTACTTC
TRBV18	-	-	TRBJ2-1	CASSPVPNSSYNEQFF	TGTGCCAGCTCACCAGTACCAAACAGCTCCTACAATGAGCAGTTCTTC
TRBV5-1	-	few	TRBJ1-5	CASSLQPSGDQPQHF	TGCGCCAGCAGCTTACAGCCTTCGGGTGATCAGCCCCAGCATTTT
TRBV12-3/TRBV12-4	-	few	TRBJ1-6	CASSLPAGGSPLHF	TGTGCCAGCAGTTTACCGGCGGGGGGTTCACCCCTCCACTTT
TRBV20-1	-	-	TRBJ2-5	CSASGQSQETQYF	TGCAGTGCTAGCGGACAGAGCCAAGAGACCCAGTACTTC
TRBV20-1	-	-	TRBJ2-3	CSVRERGTDTQYF	TGCAGTGTTCGGGAGCGGGGCACAGATACGCAGTATTTT
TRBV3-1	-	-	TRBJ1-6	CASSQEAPGSSYNSPLHF	TGTGCCAGCAGCCAGGAAGCCCCGGGGAGCTCCTATAATTCACCCCTCCACTTT
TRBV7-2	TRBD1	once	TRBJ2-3	CASSSSPWDRSTDTQYF	TGTGCCAGCAGTTCGTCGCCCTGGGACAGATCGACAGATACGCAGTATTTT
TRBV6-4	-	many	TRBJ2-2	CASSRGSDTGELFF	TGTGCCAGCAGTAGGGGGAGCGACACCGGGGAGCTGTTTTTT
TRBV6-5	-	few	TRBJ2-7	CASRQRGAKAEQYF	TGTGCCAGCAGACAACGGGGGGCAAAGGCCGAGCAGTACTTC
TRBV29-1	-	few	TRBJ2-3	CSVEGPYTDTQYF	TGCAGCGTTGAGGGACCTTACACAGATACGCAGTATTTT
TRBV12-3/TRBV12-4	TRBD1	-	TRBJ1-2	CASSFGDRGNYGYTF	TGTGCCAGCAGTTTCGGTGACAGGGGGAACTATGGCTACACCTTC
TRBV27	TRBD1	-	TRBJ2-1	CASGQVGVNEQFF	TGTGCCAGTGGACAGGTGGGGGTCAATGAGCAGTTCTTC
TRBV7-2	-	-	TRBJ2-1	CASHRTGIHGDEQFF	TGTGCCAGCCACCGAACCGGGATCCACGGCGATGAGCAGTTCTTC
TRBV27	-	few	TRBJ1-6	CASSLRQTPYNSPLHF	TGTGCCAGCAGTTTGAGACAGACTCCCTATAATTCACCCCTCCACTTT
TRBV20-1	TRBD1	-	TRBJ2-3	CSARGDRDTTDTQYF	TGCAGTGCTAGGGGGGACAGGGACACCACAGATACGCAGTATTTT
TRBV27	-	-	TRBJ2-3	CASSLTQGVDEYF	TGTGCCAGCAGCCTCACGCAAGGGGTAGACGAGTATTTT
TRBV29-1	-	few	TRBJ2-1	CSVGASTYNEQFF	TGCAGCGTAGGGGCAAGTACTTACAATGAGCAGTTCTTC
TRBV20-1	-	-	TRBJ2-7	CGARSAGYEQYF	TGCGGTGCTAGATCCGCAGGGTACGAGCAGTACTTC
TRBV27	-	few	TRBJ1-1	CASSFEGRGTEAFF	TGTGCCAGCAGTTTCGAGGGGCGGGGGACTGAAGCTTTCTTT
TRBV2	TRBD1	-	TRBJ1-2	CAIQRDRRFGYTF	TGTGCCATTCAACGGGACAGGCGCTTTGGCTACACCTTC
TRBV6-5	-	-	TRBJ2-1	CASSYSGSGAVYNEQFF	TGTGCCAGCAGTTACTCCGGGAGCGGAGCGGTCTACAATGAGCAGTTCTTC